This is a list of T cell receptor beta chains from one sample in a study of beta chain features in type 1 diabetes. This table comes from immunoSEQ multiplex PCR, and its TCRdb copy is limited to in-frame clones, with some not included. The sample lists about 660,000 clones; about 14% were seen once. The sequencing input was naive CD4+ T cells from blood. All receptors derive from a man aged 18-30 years with type 1 diabetes. Both conserved end residues are part of each CDR3. A D gene is named only where the DNA matches it firmly. The size entry is marked missing in some rows and otherwise reads once, few, many or a size class.

NA	TRBV5-1	NA	TRBJ2-3	CASSPRAGVNTQYF	TGCGCCAGCAGCCCGAGGGCAGGGGTAAATACGCAGTATTTT
NA	TRBV5-4	NA	TRBJ1-5	CASSLGDQPQHF	TGTGCCAGCTCTCTGGGGGATCAGCCCCAGCATTTT
NA	TRBV7-9	few	TRBJ2-5	CATLDTNGQETQYF	TGTGCGACCCTCGATACCAACGGACAAGAGACCCAGTACTTC
NA	TRBV5-6	NA	TRBJ2-5	CASSYTGKETQYF	TGTGCCAGCAGTTATACAGGGAAAGAGACCCAGTACTTC
TRBD1	TRBV13	NA	TRBJ1-2	CASSSRTGNYGYTF	TGTGCCAGCAGCTCCCGGACAGGGAACTATGGCTACACCTTC
NA	TRBV5-1	NA	TRBJ2-3	CASSGRLGTDTQYF	TGCGCCAGCAGCGGGAGACTTGGCACAGATACGCAGTATTTT
NA	TRBV6-5	NA	TRBJ1-6	CATNPGHNSPLHF	TGTGCCACCAATCCGGGACATAATTCACCCCTCCACTTT
TRBD1	TRBV10-3	few	TRBJ1-2	CAISESFRQGGSGYTF	TGTGCCATCAGTGAGTCTTTCCGACAGGGCGGCAGTGGCTACACCTTC
NA	TRBV9	NA	TRBJ2-5	CASSVRLGALETQYF	TGTGCCAGCAGCGTACGTCTCGGGGCGTTGGAGACCCAGTACTTC
NA	TRBV4-3	NA	TRBJ1-1	CASRKDAGLTEAFF	TGCGCCAGCCGTAAGGATGCGGGGCTCACTGAAGCTTTCTTT
NA	TRBV30	few	TRBJ1-1	CAWKREWIPEAFF	TGTGCCTGGAAAAGGGAGTGGATCCCTGAAGCTTTCTTT
TRBD1	TRBV27	few	TRBJ2-7	CASSSPGQGAVFTYEQYF	TGTGCCAGCAGTTCGCCGGGACAGGGCGCCGTTTTCACCTACGAGCAGTACTTC
NA	TRBV30	NA	TRBJ2-3	CAWSVGSSTDTQYF	TGTGCCTGGAGTGTGGGGAGTAGCACAGATACGCAGTATTTT
NA	TRBV6-5	NA	TRBJ1-2	CAIRDRGYGYTF	TGTGCGATTAGGGACCGGGGCTATGGCTACACCTTC
NA	TRBV7-2	few	TRBJ2-1	CASSRPSGPYNEQFF	TGTGCCAGCAGCCGACCAAGCGGTCCTTACAATGAGCAGTTCTTC
NA	TRBV7-2	NA	TRBJ2-7	CASSLRRSSGEQYF	TGTGCCAGCAGCTTAAGAAGGTCCTCTGGAGAGCAGTACTTC
TRBD1	TRBV5-4	few	TRBJ2-7	CASSATGGRYEQYF	TGTGCCAGCAGCGCTACAGGGGGCCGCTACGAGCAGTACTTC
NA	TRBV10-1	NA	TRBJ2-1	CASSEDGRRAYNEQFF	TGCGCCAGCAGTGAGGATGGCAGGAGGGCCTACAATGAGCAGTTCTTC
NA	TRBV4-3	few	TRBJ2-7	CASSQDWTDYEQYF	TGCGCCAGCAGCCAAGATTGGACAGACTACGAGCAGTACTTC
TRBD1	TRBV5-1	NA	TRBJ1-1	CASSGSGTVNTEAFF	TGCGCCAGCAGCGGATCCGGGACAGTGAACACTGAAGCTTTCTTT
NA	TRBV6-6	few	TRBJ2-7	CASSHRTASYEQYF	TGTGCCAGCAGTCACCGGACAGCTTCCTACGAGCAGTACTTC
TRBD1	TRBV4-3	NA	TRBJ1-6	CASTPSYRQGVNSPLHF	TGCGCCAGCACCCCATCCTACAGACAGGGGGTAAATTCACCCCTCCACTTT
NA	TRBV6-5	NA	TRBJ1-2	CASSYSNVGYGYTF	TGTGCCAGCAGTTACTCAAACGTTGGCTATGGCTACACCTTC
TRBD1	TRBV27	NA	TRBJ2-1	CASSLRTGLDNEQFF	TGTGCCAGCAGTTTAAGGACAGGTCTGGACAATGAGCAGTTCTTC
NA	TRBV5-4	few	TRBJ2-3	CASSLGTTDTQYF	TGTGCCAGCAGCCTGGGGACAACAGATACGCAGTATTTT
NA	TRBV2	NA	TRBJ2-7	CASRTDSTIYEQYF	TGTGCCAGCAGGACCGACTCGACTATCTACGAGCAGTACTTC
NA	TRBV30	few	TRBJ1-1	CASRAANTEAFF	TGTGCCAGCCGGGCCGCGAACACTGAAGCTTTCTTT
NA	TRBV30	NA	TRBJ1-1	CAWIGEAEAFF	TGTGCCTGGATCGGGGAAGCTGAAGCTTTCTTT
NA	TRBV7-2	few	TRBJ1-3	CASSLVTGVSGNTIYF	TGTGCCAGCAGCTTGGTGACAGGCGTATCTGGAAACACCATATATTTT
NA	TRBV9	NA	TRBJ1-4	CASSGPNEKLFF	TGTGCCAGCAGCGGACCTAATGAAAAACTGTTTTTT
NA	TRBV20-1	few	TRBJ1-4	CSARWGEKLFF	TGCAGTGCTAGATGGGGGGAAAAACTGTTTTTT
NA	TRBV30	few	TRBJ1-2	CAWSVGGKHYGYTF	TGTGCCTGGAGTGTAGGAGGAAAGCACTATGGCTACACCTTC
TRBD1	TRBV7-2	NA	TRBJ1-5	CASSLVAGGVGQPQHF	TGTGCCAGCAGCTTAGTCGCAGGGGGCGTAGGTCAGCCCCAGCATTTT